This TCR beta chain was captured in a study of T cell repertoires in cytomegalovirus infection. Each CDR3 protein gets one entry after TCRdb re-called the reads with MiXCR. This sample has around 200,000 distinct CDR3 sequences, with 35% to 45% found just once. The CDR3 is 14 amino acids. V was cut by 3 bases and J by 1 base, with 9 bases left in between. Points on this clonotype: The antigen remains undetermined.

This clonotype was obtained from a human donor in good health (CMV status not recorded). Some clones in this sample may be carry-over from other donors' samples. The gene calls are TRBV12-3 or TRBV12-4 and TRBJ1-1; D gene ambiguous. Specimen: CD8+ T cells from cultured PBMCs, collected from culture after CMV antigen stimulation. For the CDR3, the DNA is TGTGCCAGCAGTTTTGACACAGCGAACACTGAAGCTTTCTTT. Translated: CASSFDTANTEAFF.